This T cell receptor beta chain was sequenced in a study of T cell repertoires in cytomegalovirus infection. TCRdb ran MiXCR on the reads and lists one entry per CDR3 protein. Altogether some 230,000 distinct CDR3 sequences are present, approximately 22% being singletons, with the ten largest covering about 18%. Regarding this clonotype: As yet, its antigen is unknown.

General study points: Clonotype analysis showed dominance of the ex vivo response by HLA-C-restricted CMV-specific TCR beta clonotypes.

Germline-derived CDR1 and CDR2 are LGHDT and YNNKEL (reference sequence). CDR3 size: 16 residues. Losses at the gene ends were 8 bases for V and 4 bases for J; bases not matched to a gene: 16. Sequencing used CD8+ T cells from PBMCs. The sequence was obtained from a human donor in good health (CMV status not recorded). Some clones in this sample may be carry-over from other donors' samples. The chain joins TRBV3-1 to TRBJ2-5, with 7 bases lining up with TRBD1. The CDR3 sequence: CASLTIEEGAIETQYF. CDR3 bases: TGTGCCAGCCTCACTATAGAAGAGGGGGCGATAGAGACCCAGTACTTC.